One sample yielded the 25 T cell receptor beta chains listed below, sequenced in a study of cytomegalovirus exposure and HLA in healthy donors (dated by TCRdb to 2015 to 2018). Library generation was performed with the immunoSEQ multiplex PCR assay. The multiplex PCR relied on a mix of 60 forward primers for TCR Vbeta segments and 13 reverse primers for TCR Jbeta segments. Not all clones reach the TCRdb copy of this immuneACCESS table, which keeps in-frame sequences only. Checked studies attribute under half of the gap to unresolved V genes and leave the rest unexplained. The sample has around 130,000 clones on record, 80% to 85% of them singletons. The ten largest make up around 0.7% of the sample. The sample consisted of PBMCs. The receptors were gathered from a man between 18 and 29 years old in good health and CMV-seronegative.

The genes are TRBV7-9 and TRBJ2-5; D is perhaps TRBD1 (6 bases). The CDR3 is 16 amino acids. Deletions cut 2 bases from V and 4 bases from J, with 17 bases between. In germline, CDR1 is SEHNR, CDR2 FQNEAQ (reference sequence). CDR3 residues: CASSLSGRGLRETQYF. DNA for the CDR3: TGTGCCAGCAGCTTAAGTGGCAGGGGCCTTCGAGAGACCCAGTACTTC.

The DNA of the CDR3 is TGTGCCAGCAGCGCGACGACAGGGGATTATGGCTACACCTTC. Translation gives CASSATTGDYGYTF. The chain has TRBV9 and TRBJ1-2; 8 nucleotides agree with TRBD1. CDR1 SGDLS and CDR2 YYNGEE come from the germline V gene. V shed 3 bases and J 5 bases; nucleotides not matched to a gene: 6. The CDR3 runs 14 residues.

This clone was recorded a few times. This sequence joins TRBV6-1 and TRBJ1-5; perhaps TRBD1 as D (5 bases). Germline CDR1 is MNHNS and CDR2 is SASEGT. The CDR3 is made up of 14 amino acids. Trimming took off 3 bases at V and 7 bases at J, with 13 bases between the two ends. The chain's CDR3 is CASSDIRELQPQHF. The CDR3 region has the DNA TGTGCCAGCAGTGATATCAGGGAATTACAGCCCCAGCATTTT.

The J gene is TRBJ1-2, the V gene TRBV14; 11 bases match TRBD1. CDR3 length: 16 amino acids. V shed 4 bases and J 2 bases; nucleotides not matched to a gene: 6. The germline gives CDR1 SGHDN, CDR2 FVKESK. The CDR3 spells CASSPPGQGVNYGYTF. CDR3 DNA sequence: TGTGCCAGCAGCCCTCCGGGACAGGGGGTAAACTATGGCTACACCTTC.

This clone came up a few times. The gene calls are TRBV5-1 and TRBJ2-7, with TRBD2 matching 10 bases. The CDR3 is made up of 13 amino acids. Germline assignment: CDR1 SGHRS and CDR2 YFSETQ. Unmatched junction bases numbered 2, after V lost 3 bases and J lost 5 bases. The CDR3 DNA is TGCGCCAGCAGCTCTAGCGGGGGCCACGAGCAGTACTTC. The encoded protein is CASSSSGGHEQYF.

The rearrangement joins TRBV6-6 to TRBJ1-1; perhaps TRBD1 as D (5 bases). This CDR3 region has 16 residues. The V gene lost 2 bases and the J gene lost 5 bases, with 18 bases spanning the gap. Germline values: CDR1 MNHNY, CDR2 SVGAGI (reference sequence). The CDR3 DNA follows: TGTGCCAGCAGTTACGGGCAGGGAACAGGAGGGACTGAAGCTTTCTTT. Amino acid sequence: CASSYGQGTGGTEAFF.

This chain connects TRBV30 to TRBJ2-7; the match to TRBD2 covers 11 bases. The J segment lost 2 bases and the V segment lost 5 bases, leaving 5 bases of the junction unmatched. The germline V gene has CDR1 GTSNPN and CDR2 SVGIG (reference sequence). The CDR3 length is 14 residues. The CDR3 loop reads CAWRLAGSTYEQYF. As DNA, the CDR3 is TGTGCCTGGCGACTAGCGGGGTCAACCTACGAGCAGTACTTC.

The rearrangement links TRBV15 to TRBJ2-1; 9 bases fit TRBD1. The CDR3 runs 16 residues. J gave up 7 bases and V 1 base, and 8 bases lay outside the gene matches. Germline V gene sequence: CDR1 LNHNV, CDR2 YYDKDF (reference sequence). This CDR3 reads CATSRALWTGENEQFF. The CDR3, as DNA: TGTGCCACCAGCAGAGCCCTTTGGACAGGGGAAAATGAGCAGTTCTTC.

On this clone: The sample carries other DNA sequences with the same CDR3. The chain employs TRBV5-4 and TRBJ2-7, with no clear D. The length of the CDR3 is 13 residues. Per the germline V gene, CDR1 is SGHNT and CDR2 is YYREEE (reference sequence). The V and J ends lost 1 base and 0 bases respectively, with 5 bases between them. CDR3 residues: CASSLRSSYEQYF. In DNA, the CDR3 is TGTGCCAGCAGCTTGAGGAGCTCCTACGAGCAGTACTTC.

In its sample, this clone was seen once. The chain combines TRBV6-1 with TRBJ2-4, with D possibly being TRBD1 (6 bases). Germline V gene sequence: CDR1 MNHNS, CDR2 SASEGT. V lost 4 bases and J 6 bases, leaving 16 bases between the germline ends. This CDR3 spans 15 amino acids. CDR3 residues: CASSAQGRIGNIQYF. CDR3 in DNA: TGTGCCAGCAGTGCCCAGGGGCGTATCGGAAACATTCAGTACTTC.

The chain couples TRBV7-2 to TRBJ2-3, with TRBD2 as a possible D gene (5 bases). Germline V gene sequence: CDR1 SGHTA, CDR2 FQGNSA. Trimming shortened V by 5 bases and J by 3 bases, and 15 bases separated the two germline ends. The CDR3 covers 15 residues. CDR3 amino acids: CASSPWMRRTDTQYF. CDR3 coding DNA: TGTGCCAGCAGCCCGTGGATGCGGAGGACAGATACGCAGTATTTT.

The chain links TRBV2 to TRBJ1-3; TRBD1 aligns across 7 bases. With V trimmed by 0 bases and J by 0 bases, 2 bases remained unmatched. The CDR3 contains 16 residues. Germline loops: CDR1 SNHLY, CDR2 FYNNEI. The CDR3 here is CASSEAQGISGNTIYF. The CDR3 region has the DNA TGTGCCAGCAGTGAAGCACAGGGGATCTCTGGAAACACCATATATTTT.

This sequence joins TRBV7-3 and TRBJ2-1; 7 bases fit TRBD1. V lost 3 bases and J lost 10; bases outside the gene matches: 3. Germline V CDR1 and CDR2: SGHTA, FQGTGA. This CDR3 is 12 amino acids long. This CDR3 reads CASSFEGAEQFF. Written as DNA, the CDR3 is TGTGCCAGCAGCTTTGAGGGGGCGGAGCAGTTCTTC.

The chain carries TRBV30 and TRBJ1-4; 10 bases match TRBD1. V was clipped by 4 bases and J by 7 bases; unmatched bases: 12. Germline CDR1 and CDR2: GTSNPN and SVGIG (reference sequence). The CDR3 has 16 residues. CDR3 loop: CAWNTGTGELGEKLFF. CDR3 DNA sequence: TGTGCCTGGAACACTGGGACAGGGGAGTTGGGTGAAAAACTGTTTTTT. The whole variable domain, filled in from reference TRBV30 and TRBJ1-4, reads SQTIHQWPATLVQPVGSPLSLECTVEGTSNPNLYWYRQAAGRGLQLLFYSVGIGQISSEVPQNLSASRPQDRQFILSSKKLLLSDSGFYLCAWNTGTGELGEKLFFGSGTQLSVL.

The chain employs TRBV5-4 and TRBJ1-6; possibly TRBD1 for D (6 bases). The CDR3 covers 18 residues. Germline CDR1 reads SGHNT; CDR2 reads YYREEE (reference sequence). Trimming left V 0 bases short and J 1 base short, with 14 bases between. The CDR3 loop is CASSLVGRGRSYNSPLHF. The CDR3 DNA reads as TGTGCCAGCAGCTTGGTCGGCAGGGGAAGGTCCTATAATTCACCCCTCCACTTT.

DNA of the CDR3: TGTGCCACCAGCCGTCCAACAGGGAGCCATCAGCCCCAGCATTTT. Its protein product is CATSRPTGSHQPQHF. The rearrangement links TRBV15 to TRBJ1-5; TRBD1 is a possible D gene (6 bases). CDR3 length equals 15 residues. The germline CDR1 and CDR2 sequences are LNHNV and YYDKDF (reference sequence). Trimming shortened V by 5 bases and J by 5 bases, and 16 bases separated the two germline ends.

The chain combines TRBV30 with TRBJ1-2; no reliable D call. The CDR3 is 13 residues long. The germline V gene has CDR1 GTSNPN and CDR2 SVGIG (reference sequence). Trimming took 1 base from V and 4 from J, leaving 10 bases between them. CDR3 region: CAWSAGGGYGYTF. CDR3 bases: TGTGCCTGGAGTGCAGGAGGCGGCTATGGCTACACCTTC.

This chain links TRBV5-4 with TRBJ1-1, with a weak D call TRBD1 (5 bases). V shed 4 bases and J shed 0 bases, with 13 bases lying between them. The germline gives CDR1 SGHNT, CDR2 YYREEE (reference sequence). This CDR3 has 15 residues. CDR3 in amino acids: CASSRGGGMNTEAFF. CDR3 in DNA: TGTGCCAGCAGCAGGGGCGGGGGAATGAACACTGAAGCTTTCTTT.

The table lists this clone with many counts. Other nucleotide sequences from this sample produce the same CDR3. This sequence joins TRBV6-4 and TRBJ2-3; 11 nucleotides agree with TRBD2. This CDR3 contains 15 residues. V trimming: 3 bases; J trimming: 1 base; junction bases outside the gene matches: 0. From germline, CDR1 is MRHNA and CDR2 SNTAGT. CDR3 region: CASSETSGGTDTQYF. The CDR3 DNA sequence: TGTGCCAGCAGTGAGACTAGCGGGGGCACAGATACGCAGTATTTT.

The chain links TRBV28 to TRBJ2-7, with TRBD1 identical over 8 bases. The CDR3 contains 18 residues. The V gene end was trimmed by 6 bases and the J gene end by 0 bases; junction bases not matched to a gene: 16. Germline loops: CDR1 MDHEN, CDR2 SYDVKM. Written as DNA, the CDR3 is TGTGCCAGCAGCCCCCGGGACAGGAAAGTCTCTACCTCCTACGAGCAGTACTTC. As protein: CASSPRDRKVSTSYEQYF.

The V and J genes are TRBV2 and TRBJ1-2; 8 bases match TRBD1. V was pared by 11 bases and J by 8 bases, with 13 bases of the junction left unmatched. The CDR3 runs 13 residues. Germline V gene lookup returns CDR1 SNHLY and CDR2 FYNNEI. The CDR3 nucleotides are TGTGCCGTGACAGGGGAGGAAAATATGGGCTACACCTTC. This codes for CAVTGEENMGYTF.

V is TRBV19 and J is TRBJ2-7; TRBD1 matches at 8 bases. This CDR3 spans 13 amino acids. The germline V gene has CDR1 LNHDA and CDR2 SQIVND (reference sequence). V shed 9 bases and J 2 bases; nucleotides not matched to a gene: 6. The CDR3: CASSDRAPYEQYF. CDR3 in DNA: TGTGCCAGCTCGGACAGGGCCCCCTACGAGCAGTACTTC. Variable domain in full (rest from reference TRBV19 and TRBJ2-7): DGGITQSPKYLFRKEGQNVTLSCEQNLNHDAMYWYRQDPGQGLRLIYYSQIVNDFQKGDIAEGYSVSREKKESFPLTVTSAQKNPTAFYLCASSDRAPYEQYFGPGTRLTVT.

The rearrangement joins TRBV13 to TRBJ2-3, with D hard to call. Trimming cost V 5 bases and J 2 bases, with 11 bases left between them. The CDR3 sequence is 14 residues long. Per germline, CDR1 PRHDT and CDR2 FYEKMQ (reference sequence). CDR3 DNA sequence: TGTGCCAGCAGCCAAAGCCGTCACACAGATACGCAGTATTTT. Translating gives CASSQSRHTDTQYF.

This sequence joins TRBV7-9 and TRBJ1-6; D is unclear. From germline, CDR1 is SEHNR and CDR2 FQNEAQ (reference sequence). This CDR3 spans 13 amino acids. Trimming took 3 bases from V and 5 from J, leaving 5 bases between them. The CDR3 sequence is CASSLGNNSPLHF. The CDR3 nucleotides are TGTGCCAGCAGCTTGGGCAATAATTCACCCCTCCACTTT.

The chain recombines TRBV19 with TRBJ2-3; D is perhaps TRBD2 (6 bases). Germline CDR1 is LNHDA and CDR2 is SQIVND (reference sequence). The length of the CDR3 is 15 residues. Trimming cost V 9 bases and J 2 bases, with 18 bases left between them. CDR3 sequence (DNA): TGTGCCAGGAAGAAACTAGGGACTTACACAGATACGCAGTATTTT. Protein: CARKKLGTYTDTQYF. Full variable domain (missing parts from reference TRBV19 and TRBJ2-3): DGGITQSPKYLFRKEGQNVTLSCEQNLNHDAMYWYRQDPGQGLRLIYYSQIVNDFQKGDIAEGYSVSREKKESFPLTVTSAQKNPTAFYLCARKKLGTYTDTQYFGPGTRLTVL.